The entry below gives a single T cell receptor beta chain sequence along with its context. Its cognate antigen is unknown. Generated by immunoSEQ multiplex PCR, the TCRdb table keeps only in-frame clones and is missing some. The sample includes over 5,000 clones, less than 85% of them seen just once. The record originates from a study of OX40 agonist ivuxolimab in advanced cancers. Study-wide results and limits: Within 6 weeks, CD4+ and CD8+ blood T cells expanded clonally at 0.1 to 3.0 mg/kg.

The germline V gene has CDR1 SEHNR and CDR2 FQNEAQ (reference sequence). This CDR3 has 11 amino acids. Trimming shortened V by 2 bases and J by 5 bases, and 1 base separated the two germline ends. The receptor comes from an adult with an advanced solid tumor such as melanoma, head and neck, liver or kidney cancer. The rearrangement links TRBV7-9 to TRBJ2-1; the D is unclear. Sequencing used CD4+ or CD8+ T cells sorted from blood, obtained in a trial of the OX40 agonist ivuxolimab. The CDR3 spells CASSLNNEQFF. The CDR3 nucleotides read TGTGCCAGCAGCTTAAACAATGAGCAGTTCTTC.